This T cell receptor (beta chain) was recorded in a study of T cell responses to AZD1222 COVID-19 vaccine. The table came from immunoSEQ multiplex PCR; TCRdb's copy has only in-frame clones and leaves some out. The data contain 70,000 or so clones, 60% to 85% of them seen just once; the ten biggest clones take up around 25%. Regarding the study as a whole: Without day 14 samples, only post-peak T cell repertoires were studied. Along spike, vaccine-associated CD4 TCRs were found throughout, with dominance at 160-218 and 743-854. AZD1222 recipients seropositive at baseline numbered only 5 to 7. The donor group comprised mostly white British people and more females; the analysis possibly underestimated clonal diversity.

The V gene lost 10 bases and the J gene lost 0 bases, with 37 bases spanning the gap. The CDR3 is 22 amino acids. The germline CDR1 and CDR2 sequences are LNHDA and SQIVND (reference sequence). Remarks on this clone: The antigen is undetermined.

The receptor was isolated from an adult in good health. This chain joins TRBV19 and TRBJ1-5; D is ambiguous. Source: peripheral blood, taken on day 0 of MenACWY control vaccination. CDR3 in amino acids: CATTFKILGTPSGAYSNQPQHF. DNA of the CDR3: TGTGCCACCACCTTCAAGATTTTGGGCACCCCCTCGGGCGCTTATAGCAATCAGCCCCAGCATTTT. The variable domain in full, completed from reference TRBV19 and TRBJ1-5, reads DGGITQSPKYLFRKEGQNVTLSCEQNLNHDAMYWYRQDPGQGLRLIYYSQIVNDFQKGDIAEGYSVSREKKESFPLTVTSAQKNPTAFYLCATTFKILGTPSGAYSNQPQHFGDGTRLSIL.